The rows below give T cell receptor beta chains drawn from one sample of a study of T cell responses to AZD1222 COVID-19 vaccine. TCRdb keeps only in-frame clones here, not all; method: immunoSEQ multiplex PCR. This table holds about 110,000 clones, 89% found once. Source: peripheral blood, taken on day 0 of MenACWY control vaccination. The receptors shown here come from an adult in good health. CDR3s leave out the opening cysteine and the closing phenylalanine or tryptophan.

j_call v_call cdr3_aa
TRBJ2-3 TRBV5-1 ASSLPGHHDADTQY
TRBJ1-1 TRBV10-3 AIKTGTAPEAF
TRBJ1-2 TRBV27 ASSFGTGGSNYGYT
TRBJ1-1 TRBV5-6 ASSLTGAGRRTAF
TRBJ2-2 TRBV27 ASSSVTSRDTGELF
TRBJ2-3 TRBV19 ASSMQGRGATAQY
TRBJ2-3 TRBV7-9 ASSPPRADTQY
TRBJ2-7 TRBV9 ASSAGTGGTEQY
TRBJ2-2 TRBV10-1 ASSEGGTVNTGELF
TRBJ1-3 TRBV7-2 ASSLDRGTGNTIY
TRBJ1-2 TRBV19 ASSIGRTYGYT
TRBJ2-6 TRBV19 ASSNPGTGANVLT
TRBJ1-5 TRBV28 ASSYLAAQH
TRBJ1-2 TRBV25-1 ASSDPGTGSDGYT
TRBJ2-6 TRBV7-9 ASSWGTGAVSGANVLT
TRBJ2-3 TRBV5-8 ASSFRVGSTNTQY
TRBJ1-1 TRBV9 ASSVSGNTEAF
TRBJ1-2 TRBV2 ASRENAGSGYT
TRBJ1-4 TRBV5-1 ASSSRGVTDEKLF
TRBJ2-7 TRBV4-1 ASSQGLDRTALYEQY
TRBJ1-4 TRBV30 ACLGVGAGEKLF
TRBJ2-5 TRBV5-1 ASSFLQGQETQY
TRBJ2-2 TRBV28 ASSQLTGELF
TRBJ2-1 TRBV4-2 ASSPLDRSNYNEQF
TRBJ2-5 TRBV19 ASSPSTGGLWEETQY
TRBJ2-2 TRBV29-1 SGRKAGGRTGELF
TRBJ1-2 TRBV6-6 ASKSSSSLLYGYT
TRBJ1-1 TRBV21-1 ASSKMRGRRTEAF
TRBJ1-1 TRBV11-2 ASSQEVSAF
TRBJ2-3 TRBV10-3 AIRPLAGGLSDTQY
TRBJ1-5 TRBV6-5 ASSDRPPHNQPQH
TRBJ1-1 TRBV10-3 AISESAGAQVDTEAF
TRBJ2-7 TRBV6-2/TRBV6-3 ASSKQGSSYEQY
TRBJ2-2 TRBV11-3 ASSPPGHNTGELF
TRBJ1-2 TRBV7-9 ASSFGQGGYGYT
TRBJ1-2 TRBV7-9 ASRRPSAGDGYT
TRBJ2-1 TRBV7-3 ASSFRAGTGDNEQF
TRBJ1-5 TRBV5-1 ASSLIPRTASDQPQH
TRBJ1-1 TRBV30 AWNRNPEAF
TRBJ2-7 TRBV4-1 ASSQGPGQGYEQY
TRBJ2-1 TRBV4-1 ASSRTGLAGGHEQF
TRBJ2-7 TRBV7-3 ASSFDRVAEQY
TRBJ2-6 TRBV7-9 ASSLRGTGANVLT
TRBJ2-7 TRBV5-4 ASSSREQGSYEQY
TRBJ2-7 TRBV5-4 ASSRGIPYEQY
TRBJ1-3 TRBV10-2 ASSENRENTIY
TRBJ1-2 TRBV4-3 ASSQEGRYGYT
TRBJ1-2 TRBV18 ASSRQKGQGLPYGYT